The entry below describes one T cell receptor (beta chain). Antigen: not known. Trimming stripped 4 bases from V and 6 bases from J, with 13 bases between. Germline lookup yields CDR1 SGDLS and CDR2 YYNGEE. This CDR3 has 13 residues. This sample stems from a study of T cell repertoires in cytomegalovirus infection. Looking at the study overall: Indicated by public TCR beta signatures were CMV infection and matching HLA type. The study's findings and limits: HLA-C-restricted CMV clonotypes gave the most frequent clonotype in two of eight donors. Identification of carriers of CMV plus the relevant HLA was achieved through cumulative public TCR beta family frequency.

MiXCR, run by TCRdb on the reads, gives a single entry per CDR3 protein. The table includes fewer than 900,000 distinct CDR3 sequences, roughly 28% detected once. The source material was cultured CD8+ T cells from PBMCs, sampled from culture after CMV antigen stimulation. This chain connects TRBV9 to TRBJ1-2; D is ambiguous. The TCR originated in a human donor in good health (CMV status not recorded). Some clones in this sample may be carry-over from other donors' samples. CDR3 residues: CASSLPLFHGYTF. The CDR3 DNA reads as TGTGCCAGCAGCCTCCCACTTTTTCATGGCTACACCTTC. The variable domain in full, with the rest retrieved from reference TRBV9 and TRBJ1-2, is DSGVTQTPKHLITATGQRVTLRCSPRSGDLSVYWYQQSLDQGLQFLIQYYNGEERAKGNILERFSAQQFPDLHSELNLSSLELGDSALYFCASSLPLFHGYTFGSGTRLTVV.